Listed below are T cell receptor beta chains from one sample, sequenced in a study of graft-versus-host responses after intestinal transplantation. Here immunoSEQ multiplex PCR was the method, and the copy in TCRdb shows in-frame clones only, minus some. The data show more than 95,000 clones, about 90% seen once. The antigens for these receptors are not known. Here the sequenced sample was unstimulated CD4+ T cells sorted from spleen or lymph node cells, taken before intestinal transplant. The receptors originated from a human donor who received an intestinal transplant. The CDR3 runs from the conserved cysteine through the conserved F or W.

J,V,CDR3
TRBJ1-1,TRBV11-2,CASSREIGDAFF
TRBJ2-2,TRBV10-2,CASSEVGQTGELFF
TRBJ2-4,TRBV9,CASSADPLAKNIQYF
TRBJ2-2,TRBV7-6,CASSLGTGNTGELFF
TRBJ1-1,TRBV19,CASSTRLGGGIAEAFF
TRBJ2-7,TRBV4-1,CASSHGPQTGIYEQYF
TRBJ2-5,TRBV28,CASSRTSGRLETQYF
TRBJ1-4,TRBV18,CASSPRNRDEKLFF
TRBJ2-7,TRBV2,CASSESGPLYEQYF
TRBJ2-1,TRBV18,CASSPGTTYNEQFF
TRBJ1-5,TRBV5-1,CASSPDGRANQPQHF
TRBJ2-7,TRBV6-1,CASRTGVTYEQYF
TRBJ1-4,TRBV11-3,CASSLALDPNEKLFF
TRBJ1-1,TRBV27,CAREGGLNTEAFF
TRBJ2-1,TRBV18,CASSPELANYNEQFF
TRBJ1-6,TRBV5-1,CASSLHRGNSPLHF
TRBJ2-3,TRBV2,CASLRDSQYTQYF
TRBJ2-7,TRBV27,CATTKTTGPYEQYF
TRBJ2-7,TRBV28,CASRDRGNEQYF
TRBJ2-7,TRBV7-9,CASSFWGRDEQYF